The entry below describes one T cell receptor beta chain. Its antigen is still unknown. With 0 bases removed from V and 2 bases from J, the gap between germline ends came to 1 base. The CDR3 consists of 12 residues. Per the germline V gene, CDR1 is KGHSH and CDR2 is LQKENI. The data were obtained in a study of siplizumab effects on memory and regulatory T cells. Findings of the study overall: Alloreactive sequences traceable to unstimulated CD4+ memory cells were significantly reduced by siplizumab. Mappable alloreactive CD4+ clones came from Treg cells 68.8% of the time on average with siplizumab, against approximately 25% in controls.

Sequencing was performed with immunoSEQ multiplex PCR; in TCRdb, only in-frame clones are kept and a portion is missing. The sample lists some 100,000 clones; approximately 93% were seen once. The origin of this receptor is a human donor in good health. The rearrangement uses TRBV18 and TRBJ1-2; no firm D call. Sequenced: CD8+ T cells sorted from blood. CDR3 sequence (DNA): TGTGCCAGCTCACCACCGAACTATGGCTACACCTTC. This sequence encodes CASSPPNYGYTF.